The 21 T cell receptor beta chains in this list originate from one sample, sequenced in a study of shared clonotypes between healthy human individuals. Positively selected for CCR7, the CD45RO-negative cells used as naive CD8 cells excluded terminally differentiated effector memory CD45RA+ cells. Profiling relied on immunoSEQ multiplex PCR, and the TCRdb table lists in-frame clones only, not all of them. This table has nearly 600,000 clones, less than 97% appearing once. The source material was naive CD8+ T cells sorted from blood. The origin of the receptors is a woman aged 30 to 39 in good health.

V is TRBV5-8 and J is TRBJ2-7; no clear D gene. V shed 6 bases and J shed 3 bases, with 10 bases lying between them. The CDR3 extends over 12 amino acids. Germline loops: CDR1 SGHTS, CDR2 YDEGEE. CDR3 loop: CASNRWGYEQYF. For the CDR3, the DNA is TGTGCCAGCAATCGGTGGGGCTACGAGCAGTACTTC.

This chain links TRBV9 with TRBJ2-1; D is undetermined. CDR1 is SGDLS, CDR2 YYNGEE, per germline. The V gene lost 3 bases and the J gene lost 0 bases, with 7 bases spanning the gap. The CDR3 runs 14 residues. Written as DNA, the CDR3 is TGTGCCAGCAGCGAGGAAAGCTCCTACAATGAGCAGTTCTTC. Protein sequence: CASSEESSYNEQFF. Filled out from reference TRBV9 and TRBJ2-1, the complete variable domain reads DSGVTQTPKHLITATGQRVTLRCSPRSGDLSVYWYQQSLDQGLQFLIQYYNGEERAKGNILERFSAQQFPDLHSELNLSSLELGDSALYFCASSEESSYNEQFFGPGTRLTVL.

V is TRBV7-9 and J is TRBJ2-7; D is perhaps TRBD1 (5 bases). V lost 5 bases and J 3 bases, leaving 17 bases between the germline ends. The CDR3 has 15 residues. The V gene's germline CDR1 is SEHNR and CDR2 FQNEAQ (reference sequence). As DNA, the CDR3 is TGTGCCAGCAGCCGCAACCTAGGGGTTAACTACGAGCAGTACTTC. As protein: CASSRNLGVNYEQYF.

The chain uses TRBV19 and TRBJ2-1; D not certain. The CDR3 has 13 amino acids. CDR1 is LNHDA and CDR2 is SQIVND in the germline V gene (reference sequence). The V gene lost 6 bases and the J gene lost 0 bases, with 6 bases spanning the gap. Here the CDR3 reads CASRAVSYNEQFF. Here the CDR3 DNA reads TGTGCCAGTAGGGCGGTCTCCTACAATGAGCAGTTCTTC.

The gene calls are TRBV28 and TRBJ2-7, with D unresolved. The CDR3 loop spans 11 amino acids. Germline lookup yields CDR1 MDHEN and CDR2 SYDVKM. The V end lost 5 bases, the J end lost 7 bases, and 9 bases lay between the germline ends. The CDR3 DNA reads TGTGCCAGCAGTGAACTGGAGGAGCAGTACTTC. Protein sequence: CASSELEEQYF.

This clone showed up just a few times. The gene calls are TRBV28 and TRBJ1-2; possible D gene TRBD1, 5 bases. Germline assignment: CDR1 MDHEN and CDR2 SYDVKM. The V gene lost 5 bases and the J gene lost 0 bases, with 19 bases spanning the gap. The length of the CDR3 is 17 residues. CDR3 nucleotide sequence: TGTGCCAGCAGTCCTCTTGACAGTGAGTCGGCTAACTATGGCTACACCTTC. It encodes CASSPLDSESANYGYTF.

The gene calls are TRBV7-3 and TRBJ2-1, with D perhaps matching TRBD2 (6 bases). Trimming removed 1 base from V and 9 bases from J, with 13 bases in between. Germline V lookup: CDR1 SGHTA, CDR2 FQGTGA. This CDR3 is 14 amino acids long. The CDR3 nucleotides read TGTGCCAGCAGCTTAAACGGCGGGATGGGTGAGCAGTTCTTC. Translating gives CASSLNGGMGEQFF.

This chain joins TRBV5-4 and TRBJ2-3; TRBD1 agrees at 9 bases. The length of the CDR3 is 15 residues. The J segment lost 3 bases and the V segment lost 4 bases, leaving 6 bases of the junction unmatched. Germline V lookup: CDR1 SGHNT, CDR2 YYREEE (reference sequence). CDR3 region: CASSPAGQGTDTQYF. CDR3 nucleotides: TGTGCCAGCAGCCCCGCGGGACAGGGAACAGATACGCAGTATTTT.

The gene calls are TRBV7-9 and TRBJ2-7, with a weak D call TRBD2 (6 bases). The CDR3 loop spans 13 amino acids. In germline, CDR1 is SEHNR, CDR2 FQNEAQ (reference sequence). V lost 4 bases, J lost 7 bases, and 14 bases lay in between. CDR3: CASSSPGLREQYF. CDR3 bases: TGTGCCAGCAGCTCGCCGGGACTGCGGGAGCAGTACTTC.

This chain uses TRBV28 with TRBJ2-4; D is tentatively TRBD1 or TRBD2 (5 bases each). Between the trimmed V and J ends, which lost 7 bases and 0 bases, there was a span of 28 bases. CDR1 and CDR2 from the germline V gene are MDHEN and SYDVKM. This CDR3 contains 20 residues. DNA of the CDR3: TGTGCCAGCACCTCGAGGATTACAGGAGGTCAGGAGGTAGCCAAAAACATTCAGTACTTC. This encodes CASTSRITGGQEVAKNIQYF.

J is TRBJ2-7 and V is TRBV20-1, with no clear D. V lost 7 bases to trimming and J lost 6 bases, with 13 bases between them. This CDR3 region has 11 residues. Germline V gene data show CDR1 as DFQATT and CDR2 as SNEGSKA (reference sequence). CDR3 protein: CSGSLGPEQYF. Written as DNA, the CDR3 is TGCAGTGGGAGTCTCGGGCCCGAGCAGTACTTC.

The gene calls are TRBV6-6 and TRBJ2-7; 9 bases agree with TRBD2. From germline, CDR1 is MNHNY and CDR2 SVGAGI (reference sequence). The trim removed 7 bases at V and 3 bases at J, leaving 7 bases unmatched. This CDR3 is 14 amino acids long. CDR3 bases: TGTGCCAGCACACCGTTAGCGGGAGTCTACGAGCAGTACTTC. Translation: CASTPLAGVYEQYF.

This sequence joins TRBV7-9 and TRBJ1-1, with D perhaps matching TRBD1 (6 bases). Germline-derived CDR1 and CDR2 are SEHNR and FQNEAQ (reference sequence). The ends were cut back, 4 bases at V and 3 bases at J, with 15 bases in the middle. The CDR3 runs 15 residues. This chain's CDR3 is CASSSFAQGHTEAFF. In DNA, the CDR3 is TGTGCCAGCAGCTCCTTTGCCCAGGGGCACACTGAAGCTTTCTTT.

The rearrangement links TRBV5-4 to TRBJ2-7, with unresolved D. V was shortened by 2 bases and J by 2 bases, with 8 bases between the two germline ends. CDR1 and CDR2 from the germline V gene are SGHNT and YYREEE (reference sequence). This CDR3 region has 13 residues. The CDR3 loop reads CASSFGPAYEQYF. CDR3 nucleotide sequence: TGTGCCAGCAGCTTTGGCCCGGCCTACGAGCAGTACTTC. The full variable domain, with the rest looked up from reference TRBV5-4 and TRBJ2-7, is ETGVTQSPTHLIKTRGQQVTLRCSSQSGHNTVSWYQQALGQGPQFIFQYYREEENGRGNFPPRFSGLQFPNYSSELNVNALELDDSALYLCASSFGPAYEQYFGPGTRLTVT.

This chain connects TRBV2 to TRBJ1-1; D gene uncertain. The V end lost 7 bases, the J end lost 4 bases, and 13 bases lay between the germline ends. The germline CDR1 and CDR2 sequences are SNHLY and FYNNEI. CDR3 length equals 13 residues. This CDR3 is CASIGGIGTEAFF. Written as DNA, the CDR3 is TGTGCCAGCATCGGTGGAATTGGCACTGAAGCTTTCTTT.

CDR3 in DNA: TGCGCCAGCAGCCAAGTATCCATAGGGACAGGGGTTGGCTACACCTTC. It encodes CASSQVSIGTGVGYTF. The chain recombines TRBV4-1 with TRBJ1-2, with TRBD1 identical over 10 bases. The CDR3 totals 16 residues. The J segment lost 7 bases and the V segment lost 1 base, leaving 9 bases of the junction unmatched. The germline gives CDR1 MGHRA, CDR2 YSYEKL.

The chain employs TRBV7-9 and TRBJ2-7; TRBD1 is a possible D gene (6 bases). The CDR3 is 13 residues long. Germline loops: CDR1 SEHNR, CDR2 FQNEAQ (reference sequence). V dropped 5 bases and J dropped 3 bases, with 11 bases sitting between them. CDR3 DNA: TGTGCCAGCAGCCACGGGACATACTACGAGCAGTACTTC. Its protein product is CASSHGTYYEQYF. The full variable domain, rest sourced from reference TRBV7-9 and TRBJ2-7, is DTGVSQNPRHKITKRGQNVTFRCDPISEHNRLYWYRQTLGQGPEFLTYFQNEAQLEKSRLLSDRFSAERPKGSFSTLEIQRTEQGDSAMYLCASSHGTYYEQYFGPGTRLTVT.

The rearrangement joins TRBV27 to TRBJ2-7; 8 nucleotides align to TRBD1. V trimming: 6 bases; J trimming: 3 bases; junction bases outside the gene matches: 19. Per the germline V gene, CDR1 is MNHEY and CDR2 is SMNVEV (reference sequence). The CDR3 runs to 18 residues. CDR3 coding DNA: TGTGCCAGCAGGCCGGGCGAAGGACAGGGCGCTAATAACTACGAGCAGTACTTC. The encoded protein is CASRPGEGQGANNYEQYF.

This clone was counted between two and nine times. This chain joins TRBV19 and TRBJ1-2, with 10 bases that match TRBD1. The CDR3 runs 14 residues. V trimming: 6 bases; J trimming: 2 bases; junction bases outside the gene matches: 3. CDR1 is LNHDA, CDR2 SQIVND, per germline (reference sequence). The CDR3 DNA reads as TGTGCCAGTAGGCCGGGACAGGGGAACTATGGCTACACCTTC. Protein: CASRPGQGNYGYTF.

A remark on this clone: Other DNA variants within this sample encode the same CDR3. The chain is built from TRBV29-1 and TRBJ2-7; 8 bases line up with TRBD2. The CDR3 has 15 amino acids. The V and J ends lost 0 bases and 0 bases, in that order; junction bases with no gene match: 4. Germline V gene sequence: CDR1 SQVTM, CDR2 ANQGSEA. The CDR3 sequence is CSVEDPSGSSYEQYF. The CDR3 bases are TGCAGCGTTGAAGATCCTAGCGGGTCCTCCTACGAGCAGTACTTC.

The chain couples TRBV27 to TRBJ2-7, with unresolved D. Germline assignment: CDR1 MNHEY and CDR2 SMNVEV (reference sequence). The CDR3 covers 13 residues. The V end was cut by 5 bases, the J end by 1 base, with 9 bases between. The CDR3: CASSRRLSYEQYF. The CDR3 nucleotides are TGTGCCAGCAGTCGCCGCTTATCCTACGAGCAGTACTTC.